A selection of T cell receptor beta chains follows, all from one sample in a study of T cells in tumors after PD-1 blockade. Sequencing was performed with immunoSEQ multiplex PCR; in TCRdb, only in-frame clones are kept and a portion is missing. Of under 40,000 clones in the sample, 73% are singletons; the top ten hold around 40%. Sequencing used PBMCs, obtained after anti-PD-1 treatment. Receptor source: a human donor with basal cell carcinoma. Each CDR3 is given without its conserved first and last residue. D genes are given only for firm matches.

j_call,d_call,v_call,cdr3_aa
TRBJ1-5,TRBD1,TRBV14,ASSPTGHQPQH
TRBJ2-3,.,TRBV7-8,ASRFTDTQY
TRBJ2-3,.,TRBV11-3,ASSLALSGGGTQY
TRBJ2-7,.,TRBV6-6,ASSIQGRGREQY
TRBJ2-7,TRBD1,TRBV14,ASRGQGGLGEQY
TRBJ1-1,.,TRBV6-2/TRBV6-3,ASSYGQNTEAF
TRBJ2-1,.,TRBV5-1,ASSLMEAPYNEQF
TRBJ2-6,.,TRBV7-2,ASSLGGPGSAGANVLT
TRBJ1-2,.,TRBV7-9,ASSLVGSGGYT
TRBJ1-5,.,TRBV28,ASSLYSPQPQH
TRBJ2-2,.,TRBV28,VCLGARGTGELF
TRBJ2-7,TRBD1,TRBV7-2,ASSIQTGEAHEQY
TRBJ1-4,.,TRBV5-1,ASSLAGGAMGEKLF
TRBJ1-6,.,TRBV30,AWSKGGSDSPLH
TRBJ1-1,.,TRBV7-2,ASSPRGGLNTEAF
TRBJ2-2,.,TRBV19,ASRLRTGELF
TRBJ2-2,.,TRBV29-1,SVGSVGNTGELF
TRBJ2-1,.,TRBV4-1,ASSQDPGQLADEQF